This T cell receptor beta chain was observed in a study of cytomegalovirus exposure and HLA in healthy donors. General study points: The authors reported that TCR beta sequences could predict HLA-A and HLA-B alleles. These predictions were accurate for most subjects in the first cohort.

With regard to this clone: Antigen: not known.

The V gene end was trimmed by 5 bases and the J gene end by 6 bases; junction bases not matched to a gene: 5. CDR3 length: 13 residues. Germline V lookup: CDR1 LGHNA, CDR2 YNFKEQ. PCR employed 60 Vbeta and 13 Jbeta primers. Measured with immunoSEQ multiplex PCR; TCRdb has only the in-frame clones, and not every one. Altogether over 60,000 clones are present, about 78% being singletons, with the ten largest covering more than 3%. The sequence was collected from a man younger than 35 in good health and CMV-seronegative. V and J are TRBV4-2 and TRBJ1-1; TRBD1 matches 8 bases. Sequenced sample: PBMCs. In DNA, the CDR3 is TGTGCCAGCAGCGTCGGGACAGGCGCTGAAGCTTTCTTT. Encoded protein: CASSVGTGAEAFF.